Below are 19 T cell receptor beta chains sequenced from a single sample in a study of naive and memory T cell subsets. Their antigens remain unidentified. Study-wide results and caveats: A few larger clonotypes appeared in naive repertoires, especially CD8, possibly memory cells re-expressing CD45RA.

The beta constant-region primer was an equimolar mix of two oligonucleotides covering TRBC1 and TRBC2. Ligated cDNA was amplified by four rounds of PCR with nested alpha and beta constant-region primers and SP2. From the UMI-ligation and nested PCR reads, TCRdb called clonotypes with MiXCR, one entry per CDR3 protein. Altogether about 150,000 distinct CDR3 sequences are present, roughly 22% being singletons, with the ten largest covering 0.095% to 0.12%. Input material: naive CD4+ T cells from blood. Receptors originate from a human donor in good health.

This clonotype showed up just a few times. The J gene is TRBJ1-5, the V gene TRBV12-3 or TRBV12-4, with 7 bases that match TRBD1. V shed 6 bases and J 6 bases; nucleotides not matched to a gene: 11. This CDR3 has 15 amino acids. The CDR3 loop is CASSQLGGRSQPQHF. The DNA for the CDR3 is TGTGCCAGCAGCCAATTAGGGGGCAGGAGTCAGCCCCAGCATTTT.

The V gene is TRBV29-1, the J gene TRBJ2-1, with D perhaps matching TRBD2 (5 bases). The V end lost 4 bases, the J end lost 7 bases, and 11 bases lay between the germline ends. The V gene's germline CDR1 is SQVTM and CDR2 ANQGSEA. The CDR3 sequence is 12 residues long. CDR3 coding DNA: TGCAGCGTTGCCGGGGTAGGAAATGAGCAGTTCTTC. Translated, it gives CSVAGVGNEQFF.

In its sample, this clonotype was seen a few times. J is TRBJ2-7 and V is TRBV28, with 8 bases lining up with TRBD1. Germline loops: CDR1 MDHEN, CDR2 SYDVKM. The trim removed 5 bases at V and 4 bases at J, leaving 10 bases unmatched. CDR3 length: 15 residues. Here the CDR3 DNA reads TGTGCCAGCAGTCCCCCGGACAGGGAGGAGTACGAGCAGTACTTC. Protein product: CASSPPDREEYEQYF.

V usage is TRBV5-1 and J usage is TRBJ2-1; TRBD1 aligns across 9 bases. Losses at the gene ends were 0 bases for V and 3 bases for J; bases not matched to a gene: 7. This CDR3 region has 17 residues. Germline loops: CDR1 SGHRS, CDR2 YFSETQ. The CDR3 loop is CASSLAVGQGVYNEQFF. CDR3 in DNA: TGCGCCAGCAGCTTGGCTGTGGGACAGGGCGTCTACAATGAGCAGTTCTTC.

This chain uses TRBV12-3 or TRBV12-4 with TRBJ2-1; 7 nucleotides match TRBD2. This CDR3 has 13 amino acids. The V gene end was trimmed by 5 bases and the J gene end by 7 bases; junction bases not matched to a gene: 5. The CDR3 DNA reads TGTGCCAGCAGTCGGACTAGAATAAATGAGCAGTTCTTC. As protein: CASSRTRINEQFF.

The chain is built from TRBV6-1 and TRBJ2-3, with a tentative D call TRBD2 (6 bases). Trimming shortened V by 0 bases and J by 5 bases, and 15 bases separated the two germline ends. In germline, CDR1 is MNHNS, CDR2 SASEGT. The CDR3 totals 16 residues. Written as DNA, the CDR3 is TGTGCCAGCAGTGAAGCTAGCGGACACGTCCGAGATACGCAGTATTTT. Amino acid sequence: CASSEASGHVRDTQYF.

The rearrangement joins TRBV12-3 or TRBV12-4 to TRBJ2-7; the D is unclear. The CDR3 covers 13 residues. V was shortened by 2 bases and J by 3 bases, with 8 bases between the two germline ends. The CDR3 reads CASSLMGNYEQYF. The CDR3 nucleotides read TGTGCCAGCAGTTTAATGGGGAACTACGAGCAGTACTTC.

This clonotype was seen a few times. CDR3 region: CASSVVTGGQQYF. CDR3 DNA sequence: TGTGCCAGCAGCGTAGTCACAGGGGGCCAGCAGTACTTC. The chain recombines TRBV9 with TRBJ2-7; TRBD1 aligns across 9 bases. CDR1 is SGDLS, CDR2 YYNGEE, per germline. The trim removed 0 bases at V and 8 bases at J, leaving 3 bases unmatched. This CDR3 is 13 amino acids long.

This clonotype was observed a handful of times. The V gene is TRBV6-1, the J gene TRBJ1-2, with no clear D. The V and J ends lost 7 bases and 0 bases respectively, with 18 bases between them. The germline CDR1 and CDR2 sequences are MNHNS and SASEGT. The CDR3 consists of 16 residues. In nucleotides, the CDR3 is TGTGCCAGCATAAGGGAAGGTCTAATTGCTAACTATGGCTACACCTTC. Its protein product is CASIREGLIANYGYTF.

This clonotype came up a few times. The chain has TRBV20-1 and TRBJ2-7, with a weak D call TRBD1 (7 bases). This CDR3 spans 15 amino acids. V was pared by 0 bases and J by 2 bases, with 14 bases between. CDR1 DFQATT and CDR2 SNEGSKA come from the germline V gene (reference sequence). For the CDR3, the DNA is TGCAGTGCTAGAGATGCACAGGGGACTGCCTACGAGCAGTACTTC. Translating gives CSARDAQGTAYEQYF.

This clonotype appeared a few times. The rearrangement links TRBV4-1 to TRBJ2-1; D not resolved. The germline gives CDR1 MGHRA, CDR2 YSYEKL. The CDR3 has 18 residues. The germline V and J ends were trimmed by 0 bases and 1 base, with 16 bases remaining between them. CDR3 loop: CASSQDPPQDRSYNEQFF. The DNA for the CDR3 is TGCGCCAGCAGCCAAGATCCCCCCCAGGATCGATCCTACAATGAGCAGTTCTTC.

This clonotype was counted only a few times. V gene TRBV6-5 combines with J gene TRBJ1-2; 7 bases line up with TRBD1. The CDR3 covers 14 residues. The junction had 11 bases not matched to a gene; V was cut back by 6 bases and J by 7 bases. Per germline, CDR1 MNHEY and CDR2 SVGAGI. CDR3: CASRFDRVLGGYTF. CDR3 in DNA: TGTGCCAGCAGGTTCGACAGGGTGCTGGGTGGCTACACCTTC.

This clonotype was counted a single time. CDR3: CASSREGPSYNEQFF. CDR3 DNA: TGTGCCAGCAGTAGGGAGGGTCCCTCCTACAATGAGCAGTTCTTC. The chain has TRBV27 and TRBJ2-1; 7 bases line up with TRBD2. The germline gives CDR1 MNHEY, CDR2 SMNVEV (reference sequence). The CDR3 runs to 15 residues. V was clipped by 5 bases and J by 0 bases; unmatched bases: 4.

Here the CDR3 DNA reads TGTGCCAGCAGCTCCCCCCCGACAATTGAAGCTTTCTTT. This encodes CASSSPPTIEAFF. The genes are TRBV11-2 and TRBJ1-1; D is ambiguous. Trimming stripped 4 bases from V and 7 bases from J, with 13 bases between. This CDR3 spans 13 amino acids. The germline V gene encodes CDR1 SGHAT and CDR2 FQNNGV.

This CDR3 reads CSAKTSGSLDTQYF. In DNA, the CDR3 is TGCAGTGCCAAGACTAGCGGGAGTCTGGATACGCAGTATTTT. This chain links TRBV20-1 with TRBJ2-3, with TRBD2 matching 12 bases. The germline gives CDR1 DFQATT, CDR2 SNEGSKA (reference sequence). Trimming cost V 6 bases and J 6 bases; bases outside gene matches: 7. The CDR3 extends over 14 amino acids.

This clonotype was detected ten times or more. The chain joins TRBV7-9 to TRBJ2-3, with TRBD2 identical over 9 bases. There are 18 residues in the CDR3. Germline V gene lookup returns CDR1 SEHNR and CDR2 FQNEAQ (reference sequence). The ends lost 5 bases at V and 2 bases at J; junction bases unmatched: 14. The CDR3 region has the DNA TGTGCCAGCAGCGGAATAGCGGGAGTAGTCAAAACCACAGATACGCAGTATTTT. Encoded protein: CASSGIAGVVKTTDTQYF. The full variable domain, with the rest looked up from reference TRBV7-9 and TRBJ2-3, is DTGVSQNPRHKITKRGQNVTFRCDPISEHNRLYWYRQTLGQGPEFLTYFQNEAQLEKSRLLSDRFSAERPKGSFSTLEIQRTEQGDSAMYLCASSGIAGVVKTTDTQYFGPGTRLTVL.

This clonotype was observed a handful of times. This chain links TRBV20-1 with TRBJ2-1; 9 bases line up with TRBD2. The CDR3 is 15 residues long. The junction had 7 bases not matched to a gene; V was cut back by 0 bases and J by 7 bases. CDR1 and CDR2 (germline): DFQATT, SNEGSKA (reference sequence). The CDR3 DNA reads TGCAGTGCTAGAGATGTAGCGGGAGTGCGGAATGAGCAGTTCTTC. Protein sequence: CSARDVAGVRNEQFF.

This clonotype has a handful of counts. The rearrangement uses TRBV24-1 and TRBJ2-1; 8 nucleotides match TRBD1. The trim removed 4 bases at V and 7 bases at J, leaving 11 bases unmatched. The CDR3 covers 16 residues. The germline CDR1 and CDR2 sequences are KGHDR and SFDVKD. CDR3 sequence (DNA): TGTGCCACCAGTGACCCCGGGGCAGGGGGCGGAAATGAGCAGTTCTTC. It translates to CATSDPGAGGGNEQFF.

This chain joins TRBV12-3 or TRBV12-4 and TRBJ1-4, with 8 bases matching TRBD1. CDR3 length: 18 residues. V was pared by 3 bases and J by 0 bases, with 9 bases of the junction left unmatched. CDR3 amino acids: CASSFGAGGIPTNEKLFF. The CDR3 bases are TGTGCCAGCAGTTTTGGTGCAGGGGGCATTCCAACTAATGAAAAACTGTTTTTT.